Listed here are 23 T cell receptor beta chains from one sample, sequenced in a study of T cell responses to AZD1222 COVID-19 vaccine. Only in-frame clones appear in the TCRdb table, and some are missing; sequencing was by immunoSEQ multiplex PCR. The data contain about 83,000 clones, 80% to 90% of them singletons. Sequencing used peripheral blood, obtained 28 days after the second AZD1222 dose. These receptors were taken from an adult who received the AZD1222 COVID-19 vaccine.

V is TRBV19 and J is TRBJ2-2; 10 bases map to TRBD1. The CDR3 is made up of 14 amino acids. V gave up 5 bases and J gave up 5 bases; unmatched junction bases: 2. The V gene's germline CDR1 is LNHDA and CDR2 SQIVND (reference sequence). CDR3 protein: CASSGTGVTGELFF. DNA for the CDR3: TGTGCCAGTAGTGGGACAGGGGTGACCGGGGAGCTGTTTTTT.

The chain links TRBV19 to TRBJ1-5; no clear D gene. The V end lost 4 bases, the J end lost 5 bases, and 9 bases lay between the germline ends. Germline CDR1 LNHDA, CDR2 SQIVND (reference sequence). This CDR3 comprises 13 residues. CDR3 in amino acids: CASSSQSDQPQHF. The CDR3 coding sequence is TGTGCCAGTAGTAGTCAGAGCGATCAGCCCCAGCATTTT.

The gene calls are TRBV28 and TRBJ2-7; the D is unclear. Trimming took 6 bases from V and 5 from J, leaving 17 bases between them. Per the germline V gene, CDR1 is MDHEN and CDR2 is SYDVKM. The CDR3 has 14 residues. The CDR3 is CASRTARAPDEQYF. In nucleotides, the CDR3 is TGTGCCAGCAGAACAGCCCGGGCCCCGGACGAGCAGTACTTC.

CDR3 protein: CASSFAEEGIVGYTF. Written as DNA, the CDR3 is TGTGCCAGCAGCTTCGCGGAGGAGGGAATTGTGGGCTACACCTTC. V is TRBV5-5 and J is TRBJ1-2; no firm D call. This CDR3 contains 15 residues. V lost 2 bases and J lost 8, with 19 bases in between. Per germline, CDR1 SGHKS and CDR2 YYEKEE (reference sequence).

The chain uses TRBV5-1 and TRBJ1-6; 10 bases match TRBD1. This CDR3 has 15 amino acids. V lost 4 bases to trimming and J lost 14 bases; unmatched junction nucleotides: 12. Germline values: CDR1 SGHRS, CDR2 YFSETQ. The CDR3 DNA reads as TGCGCCAGCAGCATAGGACAGGGGGGTGTGGGATCCCTCCACTTT. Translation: CASSIGQGGVGSLHF.

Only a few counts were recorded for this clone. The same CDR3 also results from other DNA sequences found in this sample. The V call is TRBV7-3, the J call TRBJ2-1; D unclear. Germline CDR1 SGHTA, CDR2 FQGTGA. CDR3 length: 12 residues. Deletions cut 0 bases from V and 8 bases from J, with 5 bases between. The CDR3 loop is CASSLTGYEQFF. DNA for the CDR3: TGTGCCAGCAGCTTAACAGGGTATGAGCAGTTCTTC.

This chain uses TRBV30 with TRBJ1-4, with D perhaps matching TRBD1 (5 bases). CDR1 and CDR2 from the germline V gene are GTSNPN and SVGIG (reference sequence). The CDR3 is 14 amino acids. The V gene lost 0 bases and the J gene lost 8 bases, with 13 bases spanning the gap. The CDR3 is CAWSVGTGGEKLFF. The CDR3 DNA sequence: TGTGCCTGGAGTGTTGGAACAGGAGGGGAAAAACTGTTTTTT.

The CDR3 nucleotides are TGTGCCAGCAGAGAAAGTAATTCACCCCTCCACTTT. It codes for CASRESNSPLHF. The chain is built from TRBV28 and TRBJ1-6; D not certain. V dropped 6 bases and J dropped 6 bases, with 6 bases sitting between them. The CDR3 has 12 residues. Germline V gives CDR1 MDHEN, CDR2 SYDVKM.

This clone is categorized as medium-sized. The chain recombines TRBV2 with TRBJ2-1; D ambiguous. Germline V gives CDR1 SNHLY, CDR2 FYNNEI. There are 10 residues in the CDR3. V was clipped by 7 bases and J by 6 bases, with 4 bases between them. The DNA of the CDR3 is TGTGCCAGCAAGACCAATGAGCAGTTCTTC. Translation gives CASKTNEQFF.

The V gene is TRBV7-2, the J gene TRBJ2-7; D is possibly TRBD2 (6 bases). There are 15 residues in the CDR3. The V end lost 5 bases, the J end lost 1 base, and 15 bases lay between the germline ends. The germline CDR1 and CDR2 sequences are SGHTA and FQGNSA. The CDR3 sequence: CASSRAAGISYEQYF. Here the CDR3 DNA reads TGTGCCAGCAGCCGGGCCGCGGGGATTTCCTACGAGCAGTACTTC.

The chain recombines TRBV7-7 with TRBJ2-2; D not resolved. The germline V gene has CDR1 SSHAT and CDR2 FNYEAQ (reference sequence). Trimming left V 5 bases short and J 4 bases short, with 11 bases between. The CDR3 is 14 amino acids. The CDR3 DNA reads TGTGCCAGCAGCCAGGCCGGCGGCACCGGGGAGCTGTTTTTT. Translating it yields CASSQAGGTGELFF.

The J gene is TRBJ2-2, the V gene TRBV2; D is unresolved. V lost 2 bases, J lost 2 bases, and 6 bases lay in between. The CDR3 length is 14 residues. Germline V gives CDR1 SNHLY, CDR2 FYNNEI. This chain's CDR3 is CASSETENTGELFF. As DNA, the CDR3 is TGTGCCAGCAGTGAAACCGAAAACACCGGGGAGCTGTTTTTT.

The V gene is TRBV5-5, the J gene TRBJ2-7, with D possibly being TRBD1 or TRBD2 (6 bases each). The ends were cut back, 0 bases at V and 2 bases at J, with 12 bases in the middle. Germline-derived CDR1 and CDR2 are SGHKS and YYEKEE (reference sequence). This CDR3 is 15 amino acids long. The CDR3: CASSLEGGRTYEQYF. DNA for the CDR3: TGTGCCAGCAGCTTGGAGGGGGGCCGAACCTACGAGCAGTACTTC.

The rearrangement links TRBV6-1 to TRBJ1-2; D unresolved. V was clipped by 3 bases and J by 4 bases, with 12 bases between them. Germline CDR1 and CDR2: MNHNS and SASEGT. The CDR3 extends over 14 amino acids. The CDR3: CASSEAEPAYGYTF. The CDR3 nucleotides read TGTGCCAGCAGTGAGGCCGAACCCGCCTATGGCTACACCTTC.

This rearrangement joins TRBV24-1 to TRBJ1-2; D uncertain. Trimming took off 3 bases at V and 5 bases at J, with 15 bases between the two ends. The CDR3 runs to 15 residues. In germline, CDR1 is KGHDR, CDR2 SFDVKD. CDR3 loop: CATSDTSGSLYGYTF. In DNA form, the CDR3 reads TGTGCCACCAGTGATACCTCGGGTTCCCTTTATGGCTACACCTTC.

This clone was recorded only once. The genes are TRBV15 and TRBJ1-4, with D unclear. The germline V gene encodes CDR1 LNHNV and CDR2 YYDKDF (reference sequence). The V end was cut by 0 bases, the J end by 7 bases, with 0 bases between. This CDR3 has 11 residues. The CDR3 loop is CATSRDEKLFF. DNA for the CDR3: TGTGCCACCAGCAGAGATGAAAAACTGTTTTTT.

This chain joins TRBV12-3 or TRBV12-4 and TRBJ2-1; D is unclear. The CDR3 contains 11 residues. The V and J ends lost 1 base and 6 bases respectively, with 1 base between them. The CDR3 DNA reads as TGTGCCAGCAGTTTAGGCAATGAGCAGTTCTTC. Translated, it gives CASSLGNEQFF.

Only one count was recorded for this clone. The CDR3 DNA follows: TGTGCCAGCAGTTCCGCCGGGACAGGGAGTCAGCCCCAGCATTTT. It encodes CASSSAGTGSQPQHF. The V call is TRBV27, the J call TRBJ1-5; 9 bases align to TRBD1. V lost 4 bases and J lost 6; bases outside the gene matches: 7. Germline CDR1 is MNHEY and CDR2 is SMNVEV (reference sequence). The length of the CDR3 is 15 residues.

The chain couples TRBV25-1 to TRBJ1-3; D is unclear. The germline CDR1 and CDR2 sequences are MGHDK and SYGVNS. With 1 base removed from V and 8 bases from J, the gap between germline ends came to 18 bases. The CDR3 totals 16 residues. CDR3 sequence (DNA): TGTGCCAGCAGTGAATTTCCTTCTGACCAGGATGACACCATATATTTT. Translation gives CASSEFPSDQDDTIYF.

The CDR3 reads CASSLGAGFDQPQHF. Written as DNA, the CDR3 is TGTGCCAGCAGCTTAGGCGCAGGGTTCGACCAGCCCCAGCATTTT. The genes are TRBV7-2 and TRBJ1-5, with D possibly being TRBD1 (5 bases). Trimming removed 1 base at V and 7 bases at J, with 14 bases between. In germline, CDR1 is SGHTA, CDR2 FQGNSA. CDR3 length: 15 amino acids.

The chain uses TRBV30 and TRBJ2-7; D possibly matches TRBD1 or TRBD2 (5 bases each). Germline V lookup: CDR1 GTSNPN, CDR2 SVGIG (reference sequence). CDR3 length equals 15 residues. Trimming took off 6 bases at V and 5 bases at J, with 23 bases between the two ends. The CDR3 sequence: CACREDSTEVDEQYF. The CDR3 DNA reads TGTGCCTGTCGTGAGGACTCGACAGAGGTAGACGAGCAGTACTTC.

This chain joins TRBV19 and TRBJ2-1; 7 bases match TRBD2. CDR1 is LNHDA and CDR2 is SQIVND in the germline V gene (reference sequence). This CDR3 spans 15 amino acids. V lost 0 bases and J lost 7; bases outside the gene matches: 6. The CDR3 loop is CASSIDNSGLNEQFF. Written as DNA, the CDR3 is TGTGCCAGTAGTATAGATAATAGCGGGCTGAATGAGCAGTTCTTC.

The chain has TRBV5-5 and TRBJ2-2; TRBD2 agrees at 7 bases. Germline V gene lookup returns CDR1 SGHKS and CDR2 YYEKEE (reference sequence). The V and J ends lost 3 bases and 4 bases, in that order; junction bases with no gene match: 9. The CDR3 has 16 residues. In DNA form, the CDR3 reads TGTGCCAGCAGCTCCGGGACTACCTCGAGCACCGGGGAGCTGTTTTTT. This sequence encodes CASSSGTTSSTGELFF. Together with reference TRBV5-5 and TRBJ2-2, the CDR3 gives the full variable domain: DAGVTQSPTHLIKTRGQQVTLRCSPISGHKSVSWYQQVLGQGPQFIFQYYEKEERGRGNFPDRFSARQFPNYSSELNVNALLLGDSALYLCASSSGTTSSTGELFFGEGSRLTVL.